The 6 T cell receptor beta chains below all came from one sample that was sequenced in a study of post-analysis software for immune sequencing data. Study-wide results and caveats: Patients showed TRBV5-6, TRBV5-1 and TRBV20-1 among five TRBV segments more frequent than in controls.

These TCRs' antigens remain unknown. TCR beta cDNA libraries included unique molecular identifiers. TCRdb itself ran the PCR reads through MiXCR, one entry per CDR3 protein. This sample yields 350,000 to 450,000 distinct CDR3 sequences, of which approximately 33% are seen a single time; 13% belongs to the top ten. The sequenced sample was blood. Receptors originate from a girl aged 10-17 years with multiple sclerosis.

The chain recombines TRBV11-2 with TRBJ1-4; D not resolved. Germline V lookup: CDR1 SGHAT, CDR2 FQNNGV. Trimming removed 5 bases from V and 0 bases from J, with 7 bases in between. The CDR3 has 14 amino acids. This chain's CDR3 is CASSTTATNEKLFF. The CDR3, as DNA: TGTGCCAGCAGCACCACTGCAACTAATGAAAAACTGTTTTTT.

This sequence joins TRBV14 and TRBJ2-5; D is undetermined. The CDR3 has 15 amino acids. Germline V lookup: CDR1 SGHDN, CDR2 FVKESK. Trimming took 4 bases from V and 0 from J, leaving 12 bases between them. The CDR3 is CASSRRTHHQETQYF. CDR3 nucleotide sequence: TGTGCCAGCAGCCGACGGACCCATCACCAAGAGACCCAGTACTTC.

CDR3 amino acids: CASSSGTGWDTGELFF. CDR3 nucleotides: TGTGCCAGCAGTTCCGGTACAGGGTGGGACACCGGGGAGCTGTTTTTT. The chain combines TRBV6-2 or TRBV6-3 with TRBJ2-2, with a possible D match to TRBD1 (6 bases). V lost 4 bases to trimming and J lost 3 bases, with 15 bases between them. The CDR3 totals 16 residues. Germline CDR1 reads MNHEY; CDR2 reads SVGEGT.

This clonotype was counted only a few times. The J gene is TRBJ1-2, the V gene TRBV7-9, with TRBD1 matching 9 bases. J was trimmed by 3 bases and V by 5 bases; bases with no gene match: 4. The CDR3 has 14 residues. The germline CDR1 and CDR2 sequences are SEHNR and FQNEAQ (reference sequence). CDR3 region: CASSQTGGDYGYTF. CDR3 coding DNA: TGTGCCAGCAGCCAGACAGGGGGTGACTATGGCTACACCTTC.

This clonotype was observed a few times. The junction departs from germline at one end; a sequencing error may be responsible. J is TRBJ2-6 and V is TRBV4-3, with unresolved D. The CDR3 loop spans 14 amino acids. Germline loops: CDR1 LGHNA, CDR2 YSLEER. CDR3 nucleotides: TGTGCCAGCAGCCACAGCTCTGGGGCCAACGTCCTGACTTTC. Amino acid sequence: CASSHSSGANVLTF.

This clonotype has ten or more counts. The gene calls are TRBV29-1 and TRBJ1-2; D perhaps matches TRBD1 (6 bases). The V and J ends lost 4 bases and 2 bases respectively, with 8 bases between them. The germline gives CDR1 SQVTM, CDR2 ANQGSEA. This CDR3 has 12 residues. In DNA form, the CDR3 reads TGCAGCGTTGGGGGACACAACTATGGCTACACCTTC. Translated, it gives CSVGGHNYGYTF.